What follows are 28 T cell receptor beta chains derived from one specimen sequenced in a study of blood T cell repertoires in COVID-19. Here immunoSEQ multiplex PCR was the method, and the copy in TCRdb shows in-frame clones only, minus some. This table has approximately 480,000 clones, roughly nine tenths appearing once. The sample comprised peripheral blood. The receptor set was obtained from a man aged 18 to 30 with COVID-19, enrolled during active disease.

This chain links TRBV5-8 with TRBJ2-7; 8 nucleotides agree with TRBD2. Germline CDR1 SGHTS, CDR2 YDEGEE. The junction had 13 bases not matched to a gene; V was cut back by 4 bases and J by 4 bases. The CDR3 has 16 residues. The CDR3 DNA reads as TGTGCCAGCAGCCCCTGGGGCGGGGGGACTAAATACGAGCAGTACTTC. Encoded protein: CASSPWGGGTKYEQYF.

The genes are TRBV7-2 and TRBJ2-5, with 9 nucleotides matching TRBD2. This CDR3 is built from 16 residues. The germline V gene has CDR1 SGHTA and CDR2 FQGNSA. With V trimmed by 1 base and J by 1 base, 4 bases remained unmatched. As DNA, the CDR3 is TGTGCCAGCAGCTTAGGAGCGGGGGGCACCCAAGAGACCCAGTACTTC. The encoded protein is CASSLGAGGTQETQYF.

The chain employs TRBV7-8 and TRBJ2-1; TRBD2 agrees at 8 bases. Germline values: CDR1 SGHVS, CDR2 FQNEAQ. The CDR3 is 16 residues long. V shed 8 bases, J shed 8 bases, and the junction held 17 bases outside the gene matches. For the CDR3, the DNA is TGTGCCAGCCTCATGGGTTGGGGACTAGAAGACGATGAGCAGTTCTTC. This gives the protein CASLMGWGLEDDEQFF. Looking up the rest from reference TRBV7-8 and TRBJ2-1 gives the full variable domain: GAGVSQSPRYKVAKRGQDVALRCDPISGHVSLFWYQQALGQGPEFLTYFQNEAQLDKSGLPSDRFFAERPEGSVSTLKIQRTQQEDSAVYLCASLMGWGLEDDEQFFGPGTRLTVL.

The gene calls are TRBV18 and TRBJ2-2; no reliable D call. Germline CDR1 KGHSH, CDR2 LQKENI. The germline V and J ends were trimmed by 1 base and 1 base, with 7 bases remaining between them. This CDR3 spans 15 amino acids. As DNA, the CDR3 is TGTGCCAGCTCACCACGGGCAGGGAACACCGGGGAGCTGTTTTTT. Residues: CASSPRAGNTGELFF.

The chain is built from TRBV7-8 and TRBJ2-4, with 12 bases aligning to TRBD2. The V segment lost 3 bases and the J segment 1 base; nucleotides outside the gene matches: 10. The CDR3 extends over 19 amino acids. Germline V lookup: CDR1 SGHVS, CDR2 FQNEAQ. This CDR3 reads CASSFRASGGVRAKNIQYF. CDR3 coding DNA: TGTGCCAGCAGCTTCCGGGCTAGCGGGGGGGTCCGGGCCAAAAACATTCAGTACTTC.

The chain employs TRBV29-1 and TRBJ1-1, with D possibly TRBD1 on 6 matching bases. The V end lost 6 bases, the J end lost 1 base, and 15 bases lay between the germline ends. Germline CDR1 and CDR2: SQVTM and ANQGSEA. The CDR3 has 14 residues. The CDR3 loop reads CSVKEQGGNTEAFF. In DNA, the CDR3 is TGCAGCGTCAAAGAACAGGGTGGGAACACTGAAGCTTTCTTT.

V usage is TRBV7-8 and J usage is TRBJ2-5; 8 bases match TRBD1. Germline values: CDR1 SGHVS, CDR2 FQNEAQ. The junction had 8 bases not matched to a gene; V was cut back by 2 bases and J by 3 bases. The CDR3 sequence is 16 residues long. Written as DNA, the CDR3 is TGTGCCAGCAGCTTAAGCCCTACAGGGGGAGAAGAGACCCAGTACTTC. As protein: CASSLSPTGGEETQYF.

This clone was counted once. This chain joins TRBV30 and TRBJ1-2; a possible D gene is TRBD1 (6 bases). Germline V CDR1 and CDR2: GTSNPN, SVGIG (reference sequence). This CDR3 has 13 residues. Trimming stripped 4 bases from V and 7 bases from J, with 16 bases between. CDR3 in DNA: TGTGCCTGGACTTCAACGGGGGGGCTTGGCTACACCTTC. Its protein is CAWTSTGGLGYTF.

A single count supports this clone. The rearrangement links TRBV2 to TRBJ1-1, with 10 positions matching TRBD1. CDR3 size: 13 residues. V was clipped by 8 bases and J by 4 bases; unmatched bases: 4. Germline V gene data show CDR1 as SNHLY and CDR2 as FYNNEI. CDR3 sequence reads: CASRTGGTTEAFF. DNA for the CDR3: TGTGCCAGCCGGACAGGGGGGACCACTGAAGCTTTCTTT.

A word on this clone: At one of its ends the junction is not consistent with the germline gene, which may arise from a read error. The rearrangement uses TRBV27 and TRBJ2-1; no definite D call. The CDR3 contains 13 residues. Germline CDR1 reads MNHEY; CDR2 reads SMNVEV (reference sequence). The CDR3 here is CASSPLSSPQVLF. The CDR3 DNA reads as TGTGCCAGCAGCCCCCTCAGTTCGCCTCAGGTACTCTTC.

The chain couples TRBV5-4 to TRBJ2-3; D uncertain. V was shortened by 4 bases and J by 5 bases, with 8 bases between the two germline ends. Germline assignment: CDR1 SGHNT and CDR2 YYREEE (reference sequence). The CDR3 consists of 12 residues. The CDR3 sequence is CASSHTRDTQYF. CDR3 DNA: TGTGCCAGCAGCCATACGAGAGATACGCAGTATTTT.

V is TRBV7-8 and J is TRBJ2-5; 8 nucleotides line up with TRBD2. Germline CDR1 reads SGHVS; CDR2 reads FQNEAQ. V lost 5 bases to trimming and J lost 1 base; unmatched junction nucleotides: 6. The length of the CDR3 is 15 residues. CDR3 in DNA: TGTGCCAGCAGCGGAACTAGCGGCTTCCAAGAGACCCAGTACTTC. Its translation is CASSGTSGFQETQYF.

This clone was recorded only once. This chain links TRBV7-9 with TRBJ2-7, with D perhaps matching TRBD2 (7 bases). This CDR3 is 13 amino acids long. V was pared by 8 bases and J by 3 bases, with 14 bases between. Germline V CDR1 and CDR2: SEHNR, FQNEAQ (reference sequence). CDR3 residues: CASSRGGLYEQYF. In DNA, the CDR3 is TGTGCCAGCTCAAGGGGGGGCCTCTACGAGCAGTACTTC.

The chain joins TRBV15 to TRBJ1-1, with D possibly matching TRBD1 (6 bases). The CDR3 extends over 15 amino acids. Germline CDR1 is LNHNV and CDR2 is YYDKDF (reference sequence). Trimming took 1 base from V and 4 from J, leaving 13 bases between them. The CDR3 DNA reads as TGTGCCACCAGCAGAGGTGGGGGCGCGGTCACTGAAGCTTTCTTT. Encoded protein: CATSRGGGAVTEAFF.

V gene TRBV15 combines with J gene TRBJ2-7; D is perhaps TRBD1 (6 bases). Germline-derived CDR1 and CDR2 are LNHNV and YYDKDF (reference sequence). The CDR3 covers 15 residues. The ends were cut back, 0 bases at V and 6 bases at J, with 15 bases in the middle. CDR3 sequence (DNA): TGTGCCACCAGCAGAGATTGGTCACAGGGTGGCGAGCAGTACTTC. It specifies CATSRDWSQGGEQYF.

The genes are TRBV5-5 and TRBJ2-1, with TRBD2 as a possible D gene (6 bases). The CDR3 runs 16 residues. Germline CDR1 and CDR2: SGHKS and YYEKEE (reference sequence). Trimming removed 4 bases at V and 4 bases at J, with 18 bases between. CDR3 loop: CASSGGGPEVYNEQFF. The CDR3 region has the DNA TGTGCCAGCAGCGGTGGAGGGCCAGAGGTTTACAATGAGCAGTTCTTC.

The rearrangement uses TRBV11-3 and TRBJ2-7; the D gene is possibly TRBD1 (5 bases). Germline CDR1 SGHNT, CDR2 YENEEA. V was cut by 6 bases and J by 7 bases, with 13 bases left in between. The CDR3 runs 12 residues. The CDR3 protein is CASRPRGGEQYF. The CDR3 DNA sequence: TGTGCCAGCAGACCAAGGGGTGGTGAGCAGTACTTC. The full variable domain, in which reference TRBV11-3 and TRBJ2-7 provide the parts outside the CDR3, is EAGVVQSPRYKIIEKKQPVAFWCNPISGHNTLYWYLQNLGQGPELLIRYENEEAVDDSQLPKDRFSAERLKGVDSTLKIQPAELGDSAVYLCASRPRGGEQYFGPGTRLTVT.

The chain has TRBV3-1 (or the pseudogene TRBV3-2) and TRBJ2-1, with D possibly TRBD1 on 5 matching bases. With 4 bases removed from V and 5 bases from J, the gap between germline ends came to 12 bases. CDR3 length equals 14 residues. Germline CDR1 and CDR2: LGHDT and YNNKEL (reference sequence). CDR3 sequence: CASSRLDINNEQFF. In nucleotides, the CDR3 is TGTGCCAGCAGCCGGCTGGACATAAACAATGAGCAGTTCTTC.

The CDR3 protein is CASSIDRTDNQPQHF. DNA for the CDR3: TGTGCCAGTAGTATAGATCGGACAGACAATCAGCCCCAGCATTTT. The chain recombines TRBV19 with TRBJ1-5, with D maybe TRBD1 (6 bases). The CDR3 consists of 15 residues. Looked up from germline, CDR1 is LNHDA and CDR2 is SQIVND (reference sequence). V lost 0 bases, J lost 3 bases, and 9 bases lay in between.

The V gene is TRBV6-5, the J gene TRBJ2-5, with D unresolved. Trimming cost V 8 bases and J 1 base, with 14 bases left between them. The V gene's germline CDR1 is MNHEY and CDR2 SVGAGI. The CDR3 has 14 residues. DNA of the CDR3: TGTGCCAGCCTCGAAGGTCAGGTCCAAGAGACCCAGTACTTC. Protein: CASLEGQVQETQYF.

The rearrangement joins TRBV5-1 to TRBJ2-7; 15 positions agree with TRBD2. Trimming took 3 bases from V and 3 from J; bases not matched to a gene: 4. This CDR3 is built from 16 residues. CDR1 is SGHRS, CDR2 YFSETQ, per germline. DNA for the CDR3: TGCGCCAGCAGCTCGGGACTAGCGGGAGGTATCTACGAGCAGTACTTC. Residues: CASSSGLAGGIYEQYF.

The chain uses TRBV18 and TRBJ2-7; 11 bases match TRBD2. The CDR3 loop spans 16 amino acids. Trimming took 6 bases from V and 1 from J; bases not matched to a gene: 8. Germline V lookup: CDR1 KGHSH, CDR2 LQKENI. The CDR3 region is CASSPELAGGSYEQYF. The CDR3 DNA sequence: TGTGCCAGCTCGCCCGAGCTAGCGGGGGGTTCCTACGAGCAGTACTTC.

The rearrangement uses TRBV6-5 and TRBJ2-1; 11 positions match TRBD2. V lost 6 bases and J lost 7; bases outside the gene matches: 8. The CDR3 runs 15 residues. Germline V gives CDR1 MNHEY, CDR2 SVGAGI. CDR3 in DNA: TGTGCCAGCAGGTTAATAGCGGGGGGGCCGAATGAGCAGTTCTTC. It yields the protein CASRLIAGGPNEQFF.

This chain links TRBV4-1 with TRBJ2-3; D not resolved. The CDR3 totals 16 residues. CDR1 is MGHRA and CDR2 is YSYEKL in the germline V gene. The V and J ends lost 1 base and 4 bases respectively, with 15 bases between them. The DNA of the CDR3 is TGCGCCAGCAGCCAAGGCCAAGCGACCTTCGCAGATACGCAGTATTTT. This sequence encodes CASSQGQATFADTQYF.

The V gene is TRBV6-5, the J gene TRBJ2-7, with D unclear. This CDR3 has 15 residues. Germline-derived CDR1 and CDR2 are MNHEY and SVGAGI. With 6 bases removed from V and 5 bases from J, the gap between germline ends came to 20 bases. CDR3 protein: CASRPDGYPTDEQYF. CDR3 coding DNA: TGTGCCAGCAGACCCGACGGGTATCCCACCGACGAGCAGTACTTC.

This clone was observed a few times. V is TRBV18 and J is TRBJ1-2; D is unresolved. This CDR3 region has 15 residues. Trimming took 2 bases from V and 7 from J, leaving 17 bases between them. Germline V CDR1 and CDR2: KGHSH, LQKENI. The CDR3 loop reads CASSPSAAGKGGYTF. The CDR3 nucleotides read TGTGCCAGCTCACCATCAGCAGCCGGGAAGGGTGGCTACACCTTC.

The chain couples TRBV5-1 to TRBJ2-2; 11 bases fit TRBD1. V shed 6 bases, J shed 0 bases, and the junction held 10 bases outside the gene matches. Germline assignment: CDR1 SGHRS and CDR2 YFSETQ. The CDR3 totals 18 residues. In nucleotides, the CDR3 is TGCGCCAGCACCCCCGGGACAGGGGGAATAACGAACACCGGGGAGCTGTTTTTT. As protein: CASTPGTGGITNTGELFF.

The rearrangement links TRBV5-1 to TRBJ2-7; perhaps TRBD1 as D (5 bases). V was shortened by 0 bases and J by 3 bases, with 7 bases between the two germline ends. This CDR3 has 13 residues. Germline lookup yields CDR1 SGHRS and CDR2 YFSETQ. The CDR3 sequence: CASSLEQGYEQYF. CDR3 sequence (DNA): TGCGCCAGCAGCTTGGAGCAGGGCTACGAGCAGTACTTC.